The sample holds a few counts of the clone carrying this TCR beta chain. Antigen unknown. The data were taken from a study of tumor-infiltrating lymphocytes in localized non-small cell lung cancer. Across the study: Each patient gave resected tumor and non-adjacent uninvolved lung tissue. Study-wide findings and caveats: Not all patients were TCR sequenced, owing to tissue quantity. Technical variation could not be separated from intratumor heterogeneity here.

Sequencing used immunoSEQ multiplex PCR; TCRdb keeps in-frame clones, though not all of them. Altogether about 10,000 clones are present, about 75% being singletons, with the ten largest covering about 18%. Germline trimming cut 0 bases from V and 10 bases from J; bases unmatched to any gene: 6. Per germline, CDR1 SGHTA and CDR2 FQGNSA. The CDR3 has 14 residues. The origin of this receptor is a human donor with non-small cell lung cancer. The V and J genes are TRBV7-2 and TRBJ2-3, with 8 bases fitting TRBD2. Source material: uninvolved lung tissue not adjacent to the tumor. The DNA of the CDR3 is TGTGCCAGCAGCTTAGCGGTCGGGGGGGAGGCGCAGTATTTT. Its protein product is CASSLAVGGEAQYF.